A selection of T cell receptor beta chains follows, all from one sample in a study of regulatory dendritic cells for organ transplantation. Antigens for these TCRs are unknown. The table came from immunoSEQ multiplex PCR; TCRdb's copy has only in-frame clones and leaves some out. The sample consists of 12,000 or so clones, about 80% of them appearing once. The sample taken for sequencing was naive CD4+ T cells from blood cultured with regulatory dendritic cells. The source is a human donor in good health. Both conserved end residues are part of each CDR3. Each record gives: CDR3 protein, J gene, V gene.

CASSLAGTGSTGELFF	TRBJ2-2	TRBV5-4
CASSLLMAGGLGTQYF	TRBJ2-3	TRBV5-1
CASSPSPGTGAGDQPQHF	TRBJ1-5	TRBV18
CASRAGTGIGDTQYF	TRBJ2-3	TRBV5-4
CASSFRDRDYEQYF	TRBJ2-7	TRBV9
CASSRQYNEQFF	TRBJ2-1	TRBV5-4
CATSRESGFYEQYF	TRBJ2-7	TRBV15
CASSLKGQDYGYTF	TRBJ1-2	TRBV7-2
CASSLGQLEQYF	TRBJ2-7	TRBV18
CASRRRDYTDTQYF	TRBJ2-3	TRBV27
CASTLTSGGSYEQYF	TRBJ2-7	TRBV27
CASSHRDRERNTIYF	TRBJ1-3	TRBV11-1
CASSTHDKDQPQHF	TRBJ1-5	TRBV5-5
CFPGTGPRSNQPQHF	TRBJ1-5	TRBV6-4
CAISSGTSPTGELFF	TRBJ2-2	TRBV10-3